A single sample is the source of the 18 T cell receptor beta chains below, sequenced in a study of T cell clonality in common variable immunodeficiency. Whole-study findings and limits: Fewer deletions and N-nucleotide insertions were reportedly seen in common variable immunodeficiency TCR beta sequences.

For these receptors, no antigen is known. Using immunoSEQ multiplex PCR, the repertoire was profiled, and TCRdb retains in-frame clones only, with some absent. This sample comprises around 25,000 clones, none seen once only. The sequencing sample was made of peripheral blood mononuclear cells. Receptors were obtained from a human donor with common variable immunodeficiency.

This clone was counted many times. The CDR3 end falls 3 residues outside the read, so it is completed with the germline J gene. This chain connects TRBV5-4 to TRBJ2-2; D unresolved. CDR3 size: 16 residues. Trimming removed 1 base at V and 5 bases at J, with 15 bases between. In germline, CDR1 is SGHNT, CDR2 YYREEE (reference sequence). The DNA read from the CDR3 is TGTGCCAGCAGCTTGTCAGGAATTAGTATGACCGGGGAG. It yields the protein CASSLSGISMTGE. From start to end, the CDR3 is CASSLSGISMTGELFF.

In this sample, this clone turned up many times. Sequencing ends 3 residues short of the CDR3 end; the germline J gene provides the rest. The J gene is TRBJ2-3, the V gene TRBV5-8, with D tentatively TRBD2 (7 bases). The germline V and J ends were trimmed by 7 bases and 6 bases, with 21 bases remaining between them. This CDR3 region has 15 residues. Per the germline V gene, CDR1 is SGHTS and CDR2 is YDEGEE. Incomplete CDR3 DNA: TGTGCCAGCGCGACGGAGGGGGGGAAGGTCGATACG. It translates to CASATEGGKVDT. In full, the CDR3 reads CASATEGGKVDTQYF.

This clone was counted ten times or more. The read ends 3 residues early relative to the CDR3; the germline J gene fills the gap. The chain couples TRBV7-2 to TRBJ1-4; 9 bases fit TRBD1. In germline, CDR1 is SGHTA, CDR2 FQGNSA. With V trimmed by 4 bases and J by 6 bases, 6 bases remained unmatched. CDR3 length: 15 residues. The part of the CDR3 DNA that was read is TGTGCCAGCAGCTCCCGGGACAGGGAAGATGAAAAA. This encodes CASSSRDREDEK. The CDR3 in full is CASSSRDREDEKLFF.

With regard to this clone: One end of the junction fails to match germline, which may point to a read error. The read falls 3 residues short of the CDR3 end, and the missing part is taken from the germline J gene. The chain recombines TRBV7-6 with TRBJ1-4; weak D call: TRBD1 (5 bases). Germline V gives CDR1 SGHVS, CDR2 FNYEAQ. This CDR3 region has 17 residues. The sequenced CDR3 bases are TGTGCCAGCAGCTGGGAGGGGTCTGGGGCAACTAAGGAAAAA. Translated: CASSWEGSGATKEK. The whole CDR3 is CASSWEGSGATKEKLFF.

This clone was seen many times. The CDR3 end lies 3 residues beyond the end of the read and is filled in from the germline J gene. V gene TRBV19 combines with J gene TRBJ2-1; TRBD1 matches 11 bases. Looked up from germline, CDR1 is LNHDA and CDR2 is SQIVND (reference sequence). The CDR3 consists of 16 residues. V shed 4 bases and J 2 bases; nucleotides not matched to a gene: 4. The sequenced part of the CDR3 DNA is TGTGCCAGTAGTACAGGGACAGGGGGGACCTACAATGAG. Amino acid sequence: CASSTGTGGTYNE. The whole CDR3 protein is CASSTGTGGTYNEQFF.

There are many counts of this clone. The CDR3 end is not reached by the read, which stops 3 residues before it; the germline J gene fills it in. The chain uses TRBV19 and TRBJ1-2; D is perhaps TRBD1 (6 bases). The germline CDR1 and CDR2 sequences are LNHDA and SQIVND (reference sequence). The CDR3 covers 13 residues. V shed 7 bases and J shed 6 bases, with 15 bases lying between them. CDR3 amino acids: CASTNAGAHGYTF. Partial CDR3 DNA: TGTGCCAGTACCAACGCAGGGGCTCATGGC.

Ten or more counts support this clone. The read comes to an end 3 residues before the CDR3 does, leaving the germline J gene to fill in the end. The J gene is TRBJ1-2, the V gene TRBV28, with D possibly TRBD1 on 6 matching bases. The V gene's germline CDR1 is MDHEN and CDR2 SYDVKM. The CDR3 spans 15 residues. Deletions cut 8 bases from V and 4 bases from J, with 20 bases between. The DNA read from the CDR3 is TGTGCCAGCCGGAGAGGGGCCTGGGGGCTCTATGGC. It yields the protein CASRRGAWGLYG. The full CDR3 sequence reads CASRRGAWGLYGYTF.

This clone was seen only a few times. The read terminates 3 residues ahead of where the CDR3 ends, so the germline J gene completes it. The chain joins TRBV2 to TRBJ2-1; TRBD2 aligns across 12 bases. CDR3 length equals 18 residues. J lost 5 bases, V lost 6 bases, and 14 bases had no gene match. Germline V gives CDR1 SNHLY, CDR2 FYNNEI. Partial CDR3 DNA: TGTGCCAGCAGGCAATTAATCGGACTAGCGGGAAGGGACAATGAG. Translating gives CASRQLIGLAGRDNE. In full, the CDR3 is CASRQLIGLAGRDNEQFF.

The part of the CDR3 DNA that was read is TGCGCCAGCAGCTTGGCAGGGAGCTCTGGAAACACC. Amino acids: CASSLAGSSGNT. The CDR3 reads in full as CASSLAGSSGNTIYF. The rearrangement links TRBV5-1 to TRBJ1-3; a weak D match, TRBD1 (5 bases). The read ends 3 residues shy of where the CDR3 ends; the end is completed using the germline J gene. CDR3 length equals 15 residues. Germline V gives CDR1 SGHRS, CDR2 YFSETQ. The V end was cut by 0 bases, the J end by 0 bases, with 7 bases between.

Comment on this clone: The read falls 3 residues short of the CDR3 end, and the missing part is taken from the germline J gene. The chain combines TRBV5-1 with TRBJ2-5, with no clear D. The CDR3 is 12 residues long. The ends were cut back, 3 bases at V and 4 bases at J, with 7 bases in the middle. Germline-derived CDR1 and CDR2 are SGHRS and YFSETQ. Here the CDR3 reads CASSSPGETQYF. The sequenced CDR3 bases are TGCGCCAGCAGCTCACCGGGAGAGACC.

In this sample, this clone turned up a few times. The read is 3 residues too short to cover the CDR3 end, so that end is filled in from the germline J gene. The rearrangement uses TRBV20-1 and TRBJ2-1, with TRBD2 identical over 10 bases. The CDR3 covers 17 residues. CDR1 and CDR2 (germline): DFQATT, SNEGSKA (reference sequence). Trimming removed 5 bases from V and 4 bases from J; junction bases left unmatched: 14. The sequenced CDR3 bases are TGCAGTGCTCATACTAGCGGGGCCCAACTTACTTACAATGAG. Protein product: CSAHTSGAQLTYNE. The complete CDR3 reads CSAHTSGAQLTYNEQFF.

Details on this clone: The CDR3 end falls 3 residues outside the read, so it is completed with the germline J gene. This rearrangement joins TRBV20-1 to TRBJ2-3; 9 bases match TRBD2. The CDR3 sequence is 17 residues long. Germline values: CDR1 DFQATT, CDR2 SNEGSKA (reference sequence). V was pared by 0 bases and J by 0 bases, with 7 bases of the junction left unmatched. This chain's CDR3 is CSARDQASGISTDTQYF. The part of the CDR3 DNA that was read is TGCAGTGCTAGAGATCAGGCTAGCGGGATTAGCACAGATACG.

This clone was recorded at least ten times. The read terminates 3 residues before the CDR3 end, so the remaining end is supplied by the germline J gene. V and J are TRBV6-1 and TRBJ1-5; D is perhaps TRBD1 (6 bases). Germline CDR1 is MNHNS and CDR2 is SASEGT. V gave up 3 bases and J gave up 2 bases, with 14 bases separating them. The length of the CDR3 is 16 residues. CDR3 DNA (partial): TGTGCCAGCAGTGAGTACAGGGTGGGTCGCAATCAGCCC. This sequence encodes CASSEYRVGRNQP. The entire CDR3 is CASSEYRVGRNQPQHF.

Comment on this clone: The read ends 3 residues early relative to the CDR3; the germline J gene fills the gap. The chain uses TRBV20-1 and TRBJ2-1; 9 nucleotides line up with TRBD2. The V gene end was trimmed by 5 bases and the J gene end by 8 bases; junction bases not matched to a gene: 10. CDR1 and CDR2 (germline): DFQATT, SNEGSKA (reference sequence). The CDR3 has 14 residues. This CDR3 is CSAEAGGRADEQFF. The sequenced CDR3 bases are TGCAGTGCTGAGGCCGGCGGGAGGGCCGATGAG.

This clone was found many times. The CDR3 sequence: CASSLARGTGEAFF. The covered CDR3 bases are TGTGCCAGCAGCTTGGCCAGGGGGACCGGTGAA. The chain combines TRBV5-5 with TRBJ1-1, with 7 bases lining up with TRBD1. The CDR3 extends 3 residues past the end of the read, so its final part is completed from the germline J gene. V was clipped by 0 bases and J by 7 bases; unmatched bases: 6. This CDR3 is 14 amino acids long. Germline CDR1 and CDR2: SGHKS and YYEKEE (reference sequence). The full variable domain, completed using reference TRBV5-5 and TRBJ1-1, is DAGVTQSPTHLIKTRGQQVTLRCSPISGHKSVSWYQQVLGQGPQFIFQYYEKEERGRGNFPDRFSARQFPNYSSELNVNALLLGDSALYLCASSLARGTGEAFFGQGTRLTVV.

This clone was detected many times. Coverage ceases 3 residues before the CDR3 finishes, and the germline J gene fills in the end. The rearrangement uses TRBV11-2 and TRBJ2-5; weak D call: TRBD1 (6 bases). Germline CDR1 reads SGHAT; CDR2 reads FQNNGV. The length of the CDR3 is 13 residues. Trimming stripped 3 bases from V and 5 bases from J, with 10 bases between. The part of the CDR3 DNA that was read is TGTGCCAGCAGCTTTCACCAGGGGGAGACC. It yields the protein CASSFHQGET. The full CDR3 protein reads CASSFHQGETQYF.

Comment on this clone: Coverage ceases 3 residues before the CDR3 finishes, and the germline J gene fills in the end. This CDR3 is also generated by other DNA sequences in the sample. The chain recombines TRBV18 with TRBJ2-3; 12 bases map to TRBD2. Losses at the gene ends were 4 bases for V and 8 bases for J; bases not matched to a gene: 4. Germline V lookup: CDR1 KGHSH, CDR2 LQKENI. The CDR3 runs to 14 residues. The CDR3 region is CASSLPSGGGTQYF. CDR3 DNA, as far as it was read: TGTGCCAGCTCACTCCCTAGCGGGGGGGGTACG. Full variable domain (remainder filled in from reference TRBV18 and TRBJ2-3): NAGVMQNPRHLVRRRGQEARLRCSPMKGHSHVYWYRQLPEEGLKFMVYLQKENIIDESGMPKERFSAEFPKEGPSILRIQQVVRGDSAAYFCASSLPSGGGTQYFGPGTRLTVL.

This clone was seen ten or more times. The read ends 3 residues before the CDR3 terminus; that terminus is restored from the germline J gene. V and J are TRBV18 and TRBJ2-1; TRBD1 agrees at 9 bases. The CDR3 spans 16 residues. The junction had 5 bases not matched to a gene; V was cut back by 0 bases and J by 5 bases. Germline-derived CDR1 and CDR2 are KGHSH and LQKENI. CDR3 bases read: TGTGCCAGCTCACCACCACGGGGACAGGGCGACAATGAG. It yields the protein CASSPPRGQGDNE. Given in full, the CDR3 is CASSPPRGQGDNEQFF.